One sample yielded the 32 T cell receptor beta chains listed below, sequenced in a study of tumor and adjacent non-tumor tissue in lung cancer. A modified ARM-PCR protocol with three rounds of nested PCR amplified TCRbeta. TCRdb independently ran MiXCR on the multiplex PCR reads; one entry per CDR3 protein. The profile shows roughly 220,000 distinct CDR3 sequences, 71% of them singletons. The template was RNA from unsorted bulk tissue. Material: lung tumor tissue. The receptors come from a man aged 60 to 75 with non-small cell lung cancer.

With regard to this clonotype: A read error is possible here, since a much larger clone lies one base away. The chain combines TRBV20-1 with TRBJ2-1; TRBD2 matches 7 bases. This CDR3 comprises 16 residues. Germline V lookup: CDR1 DFQATT, CDR2 SNEGSKA (reference sequence). The DNA of the CDR3 is TGCAATGCTATAGCCCCTAGCGGCAGTGGGCACAATGAGCAGTTCTTC. Translation gives CNAIAPSGSGHNEQFF.

A remark on this clonotype: Possible read error: a much larger clone is one base away. CDR3 amino acids: CASSYLIGELFF. The CDR3, as DNA: TGTGCCAGCAGTTACCTGATTGGGGAGCTGTTTTTT. The chain couples TRBV6-2 or TRBV6-3 to TRBJ2-2; D is unclear. Germline V lookup: CDR1 MNHEY, CDR2 SVGEGT. The CDR3 covers 12 residues. Trimming stripped 2 bases from V and 8 bases from J, with 6 bases between.

In the case of this clonotype: A junction boundary mismatches the germline segment, possibly from a read error. The chain joins TRBV24-1 to TRBJ1-5; the D gene is possibly TRBD1 (6 bases). From germline, CDR1 is KGHDR and CDR2 SFDVKD. The CDR3 length is 17 residues. Here the CDR3 DNA reads TGTGCCACCAGTGGAACCGGCCCAGGGGAGGGCAATCAGCCCCAGCAATTT. Its protein product is CATSGTGPGEGNQPQQF.

For this clonotype: One end of the junction varies from germline; a read error may be responsible. The chain employs TRBV12-3 or TRBV12-4 and TRBJ1-6, with D uncertain. The CDR3 contains 13 residues. CDR3 coding DNA: TGTACCAGCAGTTTCGTAGGGAATTCACCCATCCACTTT. It specifies CTSSFVGNSPIHF.

In its sample, this clonotype was seen many times. The genes are TRBV12-3 or TRBV12-4 and TRBJ1-6; D remains unclear. The V gene lost 3 bases and the J gene lost 0 bases, with 6 bases spanning the gap. The length of the CDR3 is 15 residues. The CDR3 is CASSLGSSYNSPLHF. The CDR3 DNA reads as TGTGCCAGCAGTTTGGGTAGCTCCTATAATTCACCCCTCCACTTT.

This clonotype was counted many times. J is TRBJ2-4 and V is TRBV4-2; the D gene could be TRBD1 or TRBD2 (6 bases each). Germline CDR1 reads LGHNA; CDR2 reads YNFKEQ. This CDR3 spans 15 amino acids. V was cut by 0 bases and J by 3 bases, with 9 bases left in between. CDR3 DNA sequence: TGTGCCAGCAGCCAAGAAGGGGGGAACAAAAACATTCAGTACTTC. This gives the protein CASSQEGGNKNIQYF.

The V gene is TRBV5-4, the J gene TRBJ2-5; TRBD1 or TRBD2 may be the D gene (5 bases each). The CDR3 is 15 amino acids. Looked up from germline, CDR1 is SGHNT and CDR2 is YYREEE (reference sequence). V shed 6 bases and J shed 4 bases, with 19 bases lying between them. In nucleotides, the CDR3 is TGTGCCAGCATCATCCGGGACGTAAACCTAGAGACCCAGTACTTC. Translating gives CASIIRDVNLETQYF.

Concerning this clonotype itself: The CDR3 does not end in the conserved phenylalanine or tryptophan, so this is likely a read error. No DNA is shown, since the ends of the CDR3 on it are uncertain; the CDR3 is the one TCRdb lists. The V call is TRBV20-1, the J call TRBJ1-4. The CDR3 totals 14 residues, both ends included. Germline V gives CDR1 DFQATT, CDR2 SNEGSKA (reference sequence). CDR3 residues: CSARDPGRDEKLYL.

This clonotype was observed a few times. A much larger clone differs by one base, so this may be a read error. The genes are TRBV29-1 and TRBJ2-1; TRBD2 agrees at 14 bases. The ends lost 7 bases at V and 12 bases at J; junction bases unmatched: 11. This CDR3 has 14 amino acids. The germline gives CDR1 SQVTM, CDR2 ANQGSEA. The CDR3 DNA is TGCAGCGCGTATCCGGGGACTAGCGGGAGTCGGCAGTTCTTC. Protein sequence: CSAYPGTSGSRQFF.

About this clonotype itself: A much larger clone lies one base from this, so it may be a read error. Likely a read error: the CDR3 ends without its conserved phenylalanine or tryptophan. The genes are TRBV4-2 and TRBJ2-1; D possibly corresponds to TRBD2 (5 bases). Trimming shortened V by 0 bases and J by 9 bases, and 6 bases separated the two germline ends. Germline CDR1 is LGHNA and CDR2 is YNFKEQ. This CDR3 is built from 12 residues. The CDR3 DNA is TGTGCCAGCAGCCAAGATGGGAGTGAGCAGTTCTTA. It specifies CASSQDGSEQFL.

Remarks on this clonotype: At one end the junction does not follow the germline gene, possibly because of a read error. The chain links TRBV6-2 or TRBV6-3 to TRBJ2-2; D tentatively fits TRBD1 or TRBD2 (5 bases each). Germline lookup yields CDR1 MNHEY and CDR2 SVGEGT. This CDR3 has 16 residues. CDR3 residues: CVSNLWDPYMTGELFF. Written as DNA, the CDR3 is TGTGTCAGCAATCTCTGGGACCCGTACATGACCGGGGAGCTGTTTTTT.

The chain links TRBV11-2 to TRBJ1-6, with D unclear. Germline lookup yields CDR1 SGHAT and CDR2 FQNNGV. The V end was cut by 11 bases, the J end by 4 bases, with 36 bases between. CDR3 size: 21 residues. The DNA for the CDR3 is TGTGCCGCCAGCTTATTACCCCCCACTAGTTTAGGCGATTCATATAATTCACCCCTCCACTTT. This encodes CAASLLPPTSLGDSYNSPLHF.

Details on this clonotype: A read error may produce the germline difference seen at one junction end. The chain combines TRBV11-2 with TRBJ2-5, with D perhaps TRBD2 (7 bases). The CDR3 has 16 amino acids. From germline, CDR1 is SGHAT and CDR2 FQNNGV. In DNA form, the CDR3 reads TGTGCCAGCAGTTCCACAATGGGGGGGCCAAAGGATACCCAGCACTTC. It translates to CASSSTMGGPKDTQHF.

Concerning this clonotype: Since a much larger clone is just one base distant, this may be a read error. V is TRBV6-1 and J is TRBJ2-3; D may correspond to TRBD1 or TRBD2 (6 bases each). The germline V gene has CDR1 MNHNS and CDR2 SASEGT. Trimming pared 4 bases from V and 2 bases from J, leaving 13 bases between. The CDR3 spans 15 residues. The CDR3 loop reads CASSGLEGDTDTQYF. As DNA, the CDR3 is TGTGCCAGCAGTGGACTAGAGGGGGACACAGATACGCAGTATTTT.

Only a few counts were recorded for this clonotype. The chain employs TRBV6-5 and TRBJ1-1; tentative D call: TRBD1 (5 bases). The CDR3 spans 13 residues. Looked up from germline, CDR1 is MNHEY and CDR2 is SVGAGI. Trimming took 5 bases from V and 6 from J, leaving 13 bases between them. CDR3 nucleotides: TGTGCCAGCAGTCAGGGCGGAAGGCCTGAAGCTTTCTTT. It yields the protein CASSQGGRPEAFF.

There are a few counts of this clonotype. This rearrangement joins TRBV5-4 to TRBJ2-5; 8 nucleotides align to TRBD1. This CDR3 spans 14 amino acids. Germline loops: CDR1 SGHNT, CDR2 YYREEE (reference sequence). With V trimmed by 4 bases and J by 6 bases, 8 bases remained unmatched. Written as DNA, the CDR3 is TGTGCCAGCAGCACCAGACAGGGGTTACAGACCCAGTACTTC. This sequence encodes CASSTRQGLQTQYF.

To note about this clonotype: An end of the junction differs from the germline gene, which may be a read error. The V gene is TRBV11-1, the J gene TRBJ1-1; 8 bases match TRBD1. Germline V gene sequence: CDR1 SGHAT, CDR2 FQDESV (reference sequence). This CDR3 region has 18 residues. CDR3 sequence (DNA): TGTGCCAGTAGCTTACGGGCCCTACGACAGGGGAAAAAAACTGAAGCTTTCTTT. Its translation is CASSLRALRQGKKTEAFF.

The rearrangement joins TRBV11-3 to TRBJ2-7, with D possibly matching TRBD2 (6 bases). Between the trimmed V and J ends, which lost 8 bases and 6 bases, there was a span of 26 bases. The CDR3 has 16 residues. The germline CDR1 and CDR2 sequences are SGHNT and YENEEA. Here the CDR3 reads CASSGAGPLAPSEQYF. The CDR3 nucleotides read TGTGCCAGCTCCGGGGCGGGGCCACTAGCACCGTCCGAGCAGTACTTC.

This clonotype was picked up many times. The chain uses TRBV6-5 and TRBJ1-4; D remains unclear. With 6 bases removed from V and 8 bases from J, the gap between germline ends came to 10 bases. Germline CDR1 and CDR2: MNHEY and SVGAGI. The CDR3 covers 12 residues. The CDR3 is CASRAAGEKLFF. DNA of the CDR3: TGTGCCAGCAGGGCTGCGGGCGAAAAACTGTTTTTT.

Concerning this clonotype itself: Being one base from a much bigger clone, this may be a read error. The genes are TRBV29-1 and TRBJ2-3; TRBD2 aligns across 11 bases. The CDR3 length is 12 residues. The V segment lost 7 bases and the J segment 3 bases; nucleotides outside the gene matches: 0. Per the germline V gene, CDR1 is SQVTM and CDR2 is ANQGSEA. CDR3 region: CSGLAGTDTQYF. CDR3 sequence (DNA): TGCAGCGGACTAGCGGGGACAGATACGCAGTATTTT.

In this sample, this clonotype turned up a few times. The chain links TRBV4-2 to TRBJ2-3, with TRBD2 matching over 11 bases. The V segment lost 0 bases and the J segment 0 bases; nucleotides outside the gene matches: 5. Germline V gives CDR1 LGHNA, CDR2 YNFKEQ. The CDR3 consists of 18 residues. The CDR3 reads CASSQELAGVWSTDTQYF. DNA of the CDR3: TGTGCCAGCAGCCAAGAACTAGCGGGAGTATGGAGCACAGATACGCAGTATTTT.

V and J are TRBV11-3 and TRBJ2-2; the match to TRBD1 covers 8 bases. The CDR3 is 16 residues long. The germline gives CDR1 SGHNT, CDR2 YENEEA. Trimming cost V 5 bases and J 5 bases; bases outside gene matches: 10. In DNA, the CDR3 is TGTGCCAGCAGCCCCGGGACAGGTGCTCTAACCGGGGAGCTGTTTTTT. Protein sequence: CASSPGTGALTGELFF.

The rearrangement joins TRBV12-3 or TRBV12-4 to TRBJ1-2; maybe TRBD1 (5 bases). CDR3 length: 14 residues. V shed 4 bases and J shed 4 bases, with 13 bases lying between them. The CDR3 here is CASSYGRGFYGYTF. The CDR3 DNA reads as TGTGCCAGCAGTTATGGGCGGGGGTTCTATGGCTACACCTTC.

The V and J genes are TRBV11-2 and TRBJ1-4; D call uncertain. The CDR3 contains 15 residues. The germline V gene has CDR1 SGHAT and CDR2 FQNNGV. V lost 0 bases and J lost 1, with 6 bases in between. CDR3 protein: CASSLDQVTNEKLFF. As DNA, the CDR3 is TGTGCCAGCAGCTTAGACCAAGTAACTAATGAAAAACTGTTTTTT. The full variable domain, with the rest looked up from reference TRBV11-2 and TRBJ1-4, is EAGVAQSPRYKIIEKRQSVAFWCNPISGHATLYWYQQILGQGPKLLIQFQNNGVVDDSQLPKDRFSAERLKGVDSTLKIQPAKLEDSAVYLCASSLDQVTNEKLFFGSGTQLSVL.

This clonotype was seen at least ten times. The rearrangement links TRBV29-1 to TRBJ2-7; TRBD2 agrees at 7 bases. The CDR3 runs 12 residues. Trimming cost V 4 bases and J 2 bases; bases outside gene matches: 2. CDR1 and CDR2 (germline): SQVTM, ANQGSEA. The CDR3 protein is CSVGDYTYEQYF. The CDR3, as DNA: TGCAGCGTTGGGGACTACACCTACGAGCAGTACTTC.

This clonotype was detected many times. J is TRBJ2-5 and V is TRBV6-5, with TRBD1 as a possible D gene (5 bases). Trimming took off 2 bases at V and 4 bases at J, with 8 bases between the two ends. CDR3 length: 13 amino acids. Germline V CDR1 and CDR2: MNHEY, SVGAGI. The CDR3 sequence: CASSYQGGETQYF. The CDR3 nucleotides are TGTGCCAGCAGTTACCAGGGTGGAGAGACCCAGTACTTC.

This clonotype appeared once. The final CDR3 position lacks the conserved phenylalanine or tryptophan, pointing to a likely read error. The limits of the CDR3 on the DNA are not certain, so only TCRdb's listed CDR3 is given. The gene calls are TRBV20-1 and TRBJ1-1; no DNA check was done on the table's D call, TRBD1. The CDR3 sequence runs 14 residues, both termini included. Germline loops: CDR1 DFQATT, CDR2 SNEGSKA (reference sequence). The CDR3 loop is CSAQWTGFNIEAFL.

This clonotype has only a few counts. The chain has TRBV6-1 and TRBJ2-2, with TRBD1 identical over 7 bases. From germline, CDR1 is MNHNS and CDR2 SASEGT. This CDR3 has 16 amino acids. V was clipped by 6 bases and J by 2 bases; unmatched bases: 9. The CDR3, as DNA: TGTGCCAGCAGGCACCGACAGGGACCCAACACCGGGGAGCTGTTTTTT. This gives the protein CASRHRQGPNTGELFF.

The chain employs TRBV5-5 and TRBJ2-1, with 9 bases that match TRBD1. CDR3 length: 17 amino acids. Germline values: CDR1 SGHKS, CDR2 YYEKEE (reference sequence). V shed 7 bases and J 2 bases; nucleotides not matched to a gene: 13. CDR3 coding DNA: TGTGCCAGCGGCTCCACCCTTGACAGGGGGACCTACAATGAGCAGTTCTTC. Translated, it gives CASGSTLDRGTYNEQFF.

The rearrangement uses TRBV28 and TRBJ1-4, with D possibly being TRBD1 (5 bases). CDR1 is MDHEN and CDR2 is SYDVKM in the germline V gene. The V end was cut by 4 bases, the J end by 8 bases, with 17 bases between. CDR3 size: 15 residues. This CDR3 reads CASSSPTQGGEKLFF. The CDR3 nucleotides are TGTGCCAGCAGTTCCCCGACCCAGGGCGGCGAAAAACTGTTTTTT.

This chain links TRBV11-3 with TRBJ1-2, with a weak D call TRBD1 (6 bases). Germline V gene sequence: CDR1 SGHNT, CDR2 YENEEA. The V end was cut by 9 bases, the J end by 9 bases, with 26 bases between. The CDR3 extends over 15 amino acids. The CDR3 DNA reads as TGTGCCAGAAGCCCCTCCGGGGGGGCGTCTTATAGCTACACCTTC. It is translated as CARSPSGGASYSYTF.

The chain uses TRBV11-3 and TRBJ2-1; D perhaps matches TRBD2 (5 bases). The CDR3 covers 12 residues. The germline V gene encodes CDR1 SGHNT and CDR2 YENEEA. The CDR3 DNA sequence: TGTACCTGCAGCTCGGGGTGGTGTGAGCAGTTCTTC. It yields the protein CTCSSGWCEQFF.